The next 7 T cell receptor beta chains were all read from a single sample in a study of blood T cells in healthy people across ages. A sample-barcoded 5' primer and a J-beta primer mix were used in a second PCR of roughly 7 to 11 cycles. TCRdb re-derived calls from the 5' RACE reads in MiXCR, one entry per CDR3 protein. The data contain approximately 1.5 million distinct CDR3 sequences, around 35% of them singletons. The sample consisted of blood. Receptors were obtained from a woman aged 25 to 45 in good health.

The J gene is TRBJ1-2, the V gene TRBV30, with a weak D call TRBD1 (5 bases). Germline CDR1 is GTSNPN and CDR2 is SVGIG (reference sequence). The CDR3 has 14 residues. The germline V and J ends were trimmed by 4 bases and 8 bases, with 20 bases remaining between them. The CDR3, as DNA: TGTGCCTGGACCACCGGGGGGTTCGAAGGAGGCTACACCTTC. This encodes CAWTTGGFEGGYTF.

The CDR3 sequence is CASSYGVAGTYNEQFF. CDR3 nucleotides: TGTGCCAGCAGTTACGGGGTAGCGGGGACCTACAATGAGCAGTTCTTC. The chain links TRBV6-6 to TRBJ2-1; TRBD2 matches 8 bases. The V and J ends lost 2 bases and 2 bases, in that order; junction bases with no gene match: 5. Germline CDR1 and CDR2: MNHNY and SVGAGI (reference sequence). This CDR3 comprises 16 residues.

The chain is built from TRBV4-2 and TRBJ2-7, with 8 nucleotides matching TRBD1. V trimming: 1 base; J trimming: 2 bases; junction bases outside the gene matches: 4. CDR3 size: 15 residues. Germline assignment: CDR1 LGHNA and CDR2 YNFKEQ. This chain's CDR3 is CASSQGGQVAYEQYF. For the CDR3, the DNA is TGTGCCAGCAGCCAAGGGGGACAGGTGGCCTACGAGCAGTACTTC.

The gene calls are TRBV29-1 and TRBJ2-3; D perhaps matches TRBD2 (6 bases). Per the germline V gene, CDR1 is SQVTM and CDR2 is ANQGSEA. This CDR3 is 13 amino acids long. With 5 bases removed from V and 1 base from J, the gap between germline ends came to 10 bases. DNA of the CDR3: TGCAGCGTTTATGGGACTGGCACAGATACGCAGTATTTT. Its protein is CSVYGTGTDTQYF.

The chain is built from TRBV7-8 and TRBJ2-7; D is possibly TRBD1 or TRBD2 (6 bases each). This CDR3 comprises 17 residues. CDR1 is SGHVS, CDR2 FQNEAQ, per germline. V was shortened by 8 bases and J by 1 base, with 24 bases between the two germline ends. CDR3 in DNA: TGTGCCAGCCAAGATCCCCCGGAGGGGGTTAGATCCTACGAGCAGTACTTC. Amino acids: CASQDPPEGVRSYEQYF.

The V gene is TRBV6-2 or TRBV6-3, the J gene TRBJ2-1; perhaps D is TRBD1 or TRBD2 (5 bases each). From germline, CDR1 is MNHEY and CDR2 SVGEGT. The CDR3 consists of 16 residues. V lost 2 bases and J lost 8, with 19 bases in between. The CDR3 reads CASSYPRGLTDHEQFF. As DNA, the CDR3 is TGTGCCAGCAGTTACCCGAGGGGCTTAACTGACCATGAGCAGTTCTTC.

Comment on this clonotype: This may be a read error: a much more frequent sequence differs by one nucleotide. The chain employs TRBV20-1 and TRBJ1-2; D gene ambiguous. Germline V gene lookup returns CDR1 DFQATT and CDR2 SNEGSKA (reference sequence). The length of the CDR3 is 13 residues. The CDR3 DNA reads TGCAGTGCTAGAGATGAGCAGAACTATGACTACACCTTC. Translating it yields CSARDEQNYDYTF.